The 25 T cell receptor beta chains reported below all come from one sample, sequenced in a study of long-term antiretroviral therapy in people with HIV. immunoSEQ v3.0 was run at survey level. Using immunoSEQ multiplex PCR, the repertoire was profiled, and TCRdb retains in-frame clones only, with some absent. The sample holds 30,000 to 40,000 clones, over 65% seen once. Sample: unsorted PBMCs, taken 2 years after starting antiretroviral therapy. The receptors originated from a woman aged 45 to 65 with HIV.

V gene TRBV6-5 combines with J gene TRBJ2-3, with D possibly TRBD1 on 6 matching bases. There are 15 residues in the CDR3. Germline lookup yields CDR1 MNHEY and CDR2 SVGAGI. Trimming shortened V by 4 bases and J by 2 bases, and 13 bases separated the two germline ends. CDR3 DNA sequence: TGTGCCAGCAGTTCGATCAGGGGTTTCACAGATACGCAGTATTTT. This translates into CASSSIRGFTDTQYF.

This chain uses TRBV28 with TRBJ2-7; the match to TRBD1 covers 7 bases. This CDR3 is built from 15 residues. Per the germline V gene, CDR1 is MDHEN and CDR2 is SYDVKM. The J segment lost 0 bases and the V segment lost 7 bases, leaving 9 bases of the junction unmatched. The CDR3 here is CASTGGASNSYEQYF. For the CDR3, the DNA is TGTGCCAGCACAGGGGGTGCCTCAAACTCCTACGAGCAGTACTTC.

This chain links TRBV18 with TRBJ2-7; D not resolved. Germline-derived CDR1 and CDR2 are KGHSH and LQKENI. CDR3 length: 14 residues. Deletions cut 0 bases from V and 3 bases from J, with 9 bases between. The CDR3 sequence is CASSPPYPFYEQYF. As DNA, the CDR3 is TGTGCCAGCTCACCACCGTATCCGTTCTACGAGCAGTACTTC.

J is TRBJ1-1 and V is TRBV4-2; D gene uncertain. Germline lookup yields CDR1 LGHNA and CDR2 YNFKEQ. V was clipped by 0 bases and J by 0 bases, with 5 bases between them. The length of the CDR3 is 14 residues. As DNA, the CDR3 is TGTGCCAGCAGCCAAGAGATGTTGAACACTGAAGCTTTCTTT. Protein: CASSQEMLNTEAFF.

V gene TRBV29-1 combines with J gene TRBJ2-2; 7 bases are shared with TRBD1. The V gene end was trimmed by 6 bases and the J gene end by 0 bases; junction bases not matched to a gene: 4. Germline V CDR1 and CDR2: SQVTM, ANQGSEA. This CDR3 is 14 amino acids long. The CDR3 nucleotides are TGCAGCGTCCCACAGGGGCCGAACACCGGGGAGCTGTTTTTT. Its translation is CSVPQGPNTGELFF.

The J gene is TRBJ1-1, the V gene TRBV27, with D unresolved. The V and J ends lost 5 bases and 5 bases respectively, with 15 bases between them. The CDR3 is 14 amino acids. From germline, CDR1 is MNHEY and CDR2 SMNVEV (reference sequence). CDR3 sequence reads: CASSPRALRTEAFF. Here the CDR3 DNA reads TGTGCCAGCAGTCCGCGGGCCTTAAGGACTGAAGCTTTCTTT.

J is TRBJ1-1 and V is TRBV5-1; TRBD1 might be the D (5 bases). With 0 bases removed from V and 3 bases from J, the gap between germline ends came to 12 bases. Germline loops: CDR1 SGHRS, CDR2 YFSETQ. The CDR3 has 15 amino acids. CDR3 region: CASSLGQFGDTEAFF. The DNA for the CDR3 is TGCGCCAGCAGCTTGGGACAGTTTGGGGACACTGAAGCTTTCTTT.

The chain employs TRBV2 and TRBJ2-5; D gene ambiguous. CDR3 length equals 12 residues. Germline V gene sequence: CDR1 SNHLY, CDR2 FYNNEI. Trimming left V 3 bases short and J 1 base short, with 3 bases between. The CDR3 reads CASSDLQETQYF. The CDR3 region has the DNA TGTGCCAGCAGTGATCTCCAAGAGACCCAGTACTTC.

The chain employs TRBV18 and TRBJ2-5; the match to TRBD1 covers 8 bases. Unmatched junction bases numbered 6, after V lost 4 bases and J lost 5 bases. The length of the CDR3 is 14 residues. Per germline, CDR1 KGHSH and CDR2 LQKENI. CDR3 protein: CASSLQGATETQYF. The DNA of the CDR3 is TGTGCCAGCTCACTTCAGGGGGCGACGGAGACCCAGTACTTC.

The V gene is TRBV2, the J gene TRBJ2-5; 7 bases map to TRBD2. This CDR3 is built from 14 residues. J was trimmed by 2 bases and V by 6 bases; bases with no gene match: 6. Germline V gene data show CDR1 as SNHLY and CDR2 as FYNNEI. CDR3 in amino acids: CASRAGLPQETQYF. CDR3 bases: TGTGCCAGCAGAGCGGGACTACCGCAAGAGACCCAGTACTTC.

This clone was seen a handful of times. The chain links TRBV13 to TRBJ1-6; D uncertain. Trimming shortened V by 4 bases and J by 8 bases, and 15 bases separated the two germline ends. This CDR3 contains 15 residues. Germline V gene sequence: CDR1 PRHDT, CDR2 FYEKMQ (reference sequence). The CDR3 bases are TGTGCCAGCAGCTCGGGAAAGAGAGTACATTCACCCCTCCACTTT. It yields the protein CASSSGKRVHSPLHF.

This clone has only a few counts. This chain uses TRBV19 with TRBJ2-7; D is undetermined. With 3 bases removed from V and 0 bases from J, the gap between germline ends came to 6 bases. Per the germline V gene, CDR1 is LNHDA and CDR2 is SQIVND (reference sequence). The CDR3 extends over 13 amino acids. The CDR3 spells CASSIPGSYEQYF. The CDR3 DNA reads as TGTGCCAGTAGTATTCCAGGCTCCTACGAGCAGTACTTC.

J is TRBJ1-5 and V is TRBV6-5; 8 bases are a match to TRBD1. The CDR3 length is 13 residues. Germline V lookup: CDR1 MNHEY, CDR2 SVGAGI. V shed 6 bases and J 6 bases; nucleotides not matched to a gene: 4. The CDR3 nucleotides are TGTGCCAGCAGGACCGGGACAGGTCAGCCCCAGCATTTT. It yields the protein CASRTGTGQPQHF.

The chain has TRBV19 and TRBJ1-1, with 7 bases aligning to TRBD1. The CDR3 totals 13 residues. V gave up 3 bases and J gave up 8 bases; unmatched junction bases: 6. Looked up from germline, CDR1 is LNHDA and CDR2 is SQIVND (reference sequence). The CDR3 nucleotides are TGTGCCAGTAGTATCGATCCGGGACAGGAAGCTTTCTTT. Translated, it gives CASSIDPGQEAFF.

The chain uses TRBV9 and TRBJ1-1, with a tentative D call TRBD1 (5 bases). Trimming stripped 0 bases from V and 1 base from J, with 10 bases between. CDR1 and CDR2 from the germline V gene are SGDLS and YYNGEE. The CDR3 has 15 residues. CDR3 region: CASSVGQGTNTEAFF. CDR3 nucleotide sequence: TGTGCCAGCAGCGTAGGGCAGGGCACGAACACTGAAGCTTTCTTT.

V and J are TRBV6-4 and TRBJ1-5; D may be TRBD1 (5 bases). Trimming cost V 5 bases and J 2 bases, with 13 bases left between them. The germline V gene has CDR1 MRHNA and CDR2 SNTAGT. This CDR3 comprises 15 residues. The DNA for the CDR3 is TGTGCCAGCAGTCCGGACACGGGGGGCAATCAGCCCCAGCATTTT. It translates to CASSPDTGGNQPQHF.

This sequence joins TRBV2 and TRBJ2-3; D remains ambiguous. The CDR3 has 16 residues. V gave up 6 bases and J gave up 0 bases, with 16 bases separating them. Germline V gene lookup returns CDR1 SNHLY and CDR2 FYNNEI. CDR3 nucleotides: TGTGCCAGCAGACGAAACTCCGGGTCTAGCACAGATACGCAGTATTTT. Encoded protein: CASRRNSGSSTDTQYF.

The DNA for the CDR3 is TGCGCCAGCAGCTTAGGAGGGGACAGTTTCGGCCGTGGGTCTGGCTACACCTTC. Encoded protein: CASSLGGDSFGRGSGYTF. The chain joins TRBV5-1 to TRBJ1-2; 7 bases are a match to TRBD1. V lost 2 bases, J lost 7 bases, and 20 bases stayed unmatched. Germline V CDR1 and CDR2: SGHRS, YFSETQ. The CDR3 is 18 residues long.

This chain joins TRBV5-5 and TRBJ1-1; D unresolved. Germline CDR1 is SGHKS and CDR2 is YYEKEE (reference sequence). CDR3 size: 14 residues. V was clipped by 1 base and J by 1 base, with 8 bases between them. Here the CDR3 DNA reads TGTGCCAGCAGCTTGACGACGGCGAACACTGAAGCTTTCTTT. The encoded protein is CASSLTTANTEAFF. Together with reference TRBV5-5 and TRBJ1-1, the CDR3 gives the full variable domain: DAGVTQSPTHLIKTRGQQVTLRCSPISGHKSVSWYQQVLGQGPQFIFQYYEKEERGRGNFPDRFSARQFPNYSSELNVNALLLGDSALYLCASSLTTANTEAFFGQGTRLTVV.

This chain joins TRBV23-1 and TRBJ2-7; TRBD1 matches 8 bases. TRBV23-1 qualifies as an ORF whose function is uncertain. The J segment lost 5 bases and the V segment lost 0 bases, leaving 3 bases of the junction unmatched. CDR3 length equals 14 residues. This CDR3 reads CASSQSDRANEQYV. The CDR3 DNA reads as TGCGCCAGCAGTCAATCGGACAGGGCAAACGAGCAGTACGTC.

In its sample, this clone was seen a few times. The chain is built from TRBV7-9 and TRBJ1-6; D is ambiguous. CDR3 length: 13 residues. Germline assignment: CDR1 SEHNR and CDR2 FQNEAQ (reference sequence). The germline V and J ends were trimmed by 5 bases and 6 bases, with 8 bases remaining between them. CDR3 region: CASSAGFNSPLHF. The CDR3 DNA reads as TGTGCCAGCAGCGCAGGATTTAATTCACCCCTCCACTTT.

The CDR3 here is CASSEGGASGAKNIQYF. In nucleotides, the CDR3 is TGTGCCAGCAGTGAAGGTGGCGCGAGTGGGGCCAAAAACATTCAGTACTTC. The chain joins TRBV6-1 to TRBJ2-4; no clear D gene. V was clipped by 1 base and J by 1 base, with 14 bases between them. Germline CDR1 is MNHNS and CDR2 is SASEGT. The CDR3 covers 17 residues.

This clone was recorded once. The rearrangement uses TRBV4-2 and TRBJ2-2; D perhaps matches TRBD2 (6 bases). The CDR3 spans 16 residues. The V and J ends lost 0 bases and 6 bases respectively, with 14 bases between them. Germline lookup yields CDR1 LGHNA and CDR2 YNFKEQ. The CDR3 spells CASSQDIGGKPGELFF. CDR3 coding DNA: TGTGCCAGCAGCCAAGATATCGGAGGGAAACCCGGGGAGCTGTTTTTT.

This sequence joins TRBV5-6 and TRBJ2-3; D possibly corresponds to TRBD2 (6 bases). This CDR3 has 14 residues. V lost 4 bases, J lost 4 bases, and 13 bases lay in between. CDR1 SGHDT and CDR2 YYEEEE come from the germline V gene. The CDR3 sequence is CASSGGAAADTQYF. CDR3 sequence (DNA): TGTGCCAGCAGCGGAGGGGCAGCGGCAGATACGCAGTATTTT.

This clone was found a few times. The chain uses TRBV7-9 and TRBJ1-2, with TRBD1 matching 8 bases. The junction had 15 bases not matched to a gene; V was cut back by 4 bases and J by 5 bases. Germline V gene lookup returns CDR1 SEHNR and CDR2 FQNEAQ (reference sequence). The CDR3 has 17 amino acids. The CDR3 DNA reads as TGTGCCAGCAGCTCACCCCTTGGGCAGGGGGCGTGGTATGGCTACACCTTC. Encoded protein: CASSSPLGQGAWYGYTF.